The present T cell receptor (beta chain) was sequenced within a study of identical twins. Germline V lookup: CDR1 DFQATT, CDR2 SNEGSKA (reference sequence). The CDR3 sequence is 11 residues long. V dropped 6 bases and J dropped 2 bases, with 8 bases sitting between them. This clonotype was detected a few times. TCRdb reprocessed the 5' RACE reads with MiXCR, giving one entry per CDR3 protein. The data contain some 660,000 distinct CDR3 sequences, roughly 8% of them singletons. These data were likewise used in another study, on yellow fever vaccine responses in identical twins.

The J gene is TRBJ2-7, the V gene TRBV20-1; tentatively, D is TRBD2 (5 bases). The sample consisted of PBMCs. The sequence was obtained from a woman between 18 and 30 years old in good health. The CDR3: CSAPGTYEQYF. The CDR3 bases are TGCAGTGCCCCCGGGACCTACGAGCAGTACTTC.